These T cell receptor beta chains were read from a single sample in a study of shared clonotypes between healthy human individuals. Libraries were prepared by immunoSEQ multiplex PCR; TCRdb keeps only in-frame clonotypes and omits some of them. The sample contains 740,000 or so clones, around 73% of which appear only once. Sequencing input: memory CD4+ T cells sorted from blood. The receptors were sampled from a woman between 25 and 40 years old in good health. The CDR3 runs from the conserved cysteine through the conserved F or W. The D gene is left open where the match is weak. Expanded clones are given a class, and other clones once, few, many or no size at all.

J gene,D gene,V gene,clone size,CDR3 protein,CDR3 DNA
TRBJ2-3,NA,TRBV5-1,NA,CASSLGVQGSTDTQYF,TGCGCCAGCAGCTTGGGAGTACAAGGGAGCACAGATACGCAGTATTTT
TRBJ2-3,NA,TRBV20-1,NA,CSARVGRQYF,TGCAGTGCTAGGGTGGGGAGGCAGTATTTT
TRBJ2-7,NA,TRBV19,NA,CASSPGGGAEQYF,TGTGCCAGTAGTCCTGGAGGAGGCGCCGAGCAGTACTTC
TRBJ2-5,NA,TRBV6-6,NA,CASRGWGGETQYF,TGTGCCAGCAGGGGGTGGGGTGGAGAGACCCAGTACTTC
TRBJ1-1,NA,TRBV6-6,once,CASSDGPQNTEAFF,TGTGCCAGCAGCGACGGTCCACAGAACACTGAAGCTTTCTTT
TRBJ2-2,NA,TRBV7-2,once,CASSTRGGSGELFF,TGTGCCAGCAGCACCAGGGGGGGCTCCGGGGAGCTGTTTTTT
TRBJ2-7,TRBD2,TRBV5-5,NA,CASSLAAGASYEQYF,TGTGCCAGCAGCTTGGCAGCGGGAGCCTCCTACGAGCAGTACTTC
TRBJ2-6,NA,TRBV6-6,NA,CASSPRVGSGANVLTF,TGTGCCAGCAGCCCCCGGGTAGGCTCTGGGGCCAACGTCCTGACTTTC
TRBJ1-4,NA,TRBV28,NA,CASSLMPANEKLFF,TGTGCCAGCAGTTTAATGCCGGCGAATGAAAAACTGTTTTTT
TRBJ1-1,NA,TRBV30,NA,CAWSKQGTEAFF,TGTGCCTGGAGTAAACAGGGCACTGAAGCTTTCTTT
TRBJ2-6,TRBD1,TRBV27,NA,CASSRLGQGARGANVLTF,TGTGCCAGCAGTCGACTGGGACAGGGGGCGCGAGGGGCCAACGTCCTGACTTTC
TRBJ2-7,NA,TRBV28,few,CASSRRQQQYF,TGTGCCAGCAGTAGGCGGCAACAGCAGTACTTC